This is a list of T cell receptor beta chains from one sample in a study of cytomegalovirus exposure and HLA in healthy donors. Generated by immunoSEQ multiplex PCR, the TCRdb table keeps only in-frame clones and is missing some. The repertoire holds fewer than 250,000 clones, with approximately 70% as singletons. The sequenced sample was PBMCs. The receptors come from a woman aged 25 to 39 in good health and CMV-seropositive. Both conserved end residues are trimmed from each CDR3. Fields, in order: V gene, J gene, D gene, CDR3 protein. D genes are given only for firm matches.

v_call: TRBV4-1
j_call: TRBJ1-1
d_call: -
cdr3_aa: ASSQVAGTEAF

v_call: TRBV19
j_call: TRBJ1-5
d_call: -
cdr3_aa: ASSPQGRDQPQH

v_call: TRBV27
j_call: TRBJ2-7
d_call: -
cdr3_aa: ASSFGPTGYEQY

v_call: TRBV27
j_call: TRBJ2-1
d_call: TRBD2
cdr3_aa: ASSWVSGSNEQF

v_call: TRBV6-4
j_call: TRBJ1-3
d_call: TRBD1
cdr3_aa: ASRGQTSSGNTIY

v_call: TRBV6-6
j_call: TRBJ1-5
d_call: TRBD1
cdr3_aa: ASSQTGSGQPQH

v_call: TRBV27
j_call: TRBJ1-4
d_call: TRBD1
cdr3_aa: ASSKRRTTGAYDEKLF

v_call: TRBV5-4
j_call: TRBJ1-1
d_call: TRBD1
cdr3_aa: ASSLPPGQGNTEAF

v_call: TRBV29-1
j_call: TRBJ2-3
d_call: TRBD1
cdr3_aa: SLTGTGDGSTSTDTQY

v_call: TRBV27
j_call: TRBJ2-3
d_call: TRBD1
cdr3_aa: ASSLGRQGVDTQY

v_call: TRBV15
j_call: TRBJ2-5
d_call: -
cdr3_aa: ATSVSRLQETQY

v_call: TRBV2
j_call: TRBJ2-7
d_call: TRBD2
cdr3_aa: ASLLAGGSYEQY

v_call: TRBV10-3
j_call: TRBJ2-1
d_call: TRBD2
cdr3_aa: AISESRRERAFNEQF

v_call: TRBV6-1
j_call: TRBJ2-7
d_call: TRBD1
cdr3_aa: ASSEQGAQNEQY

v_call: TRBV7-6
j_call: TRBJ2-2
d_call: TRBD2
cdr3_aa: ASSLVSLAGSKHTGELF

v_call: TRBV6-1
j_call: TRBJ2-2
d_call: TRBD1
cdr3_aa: ASSPAGGVTGELF

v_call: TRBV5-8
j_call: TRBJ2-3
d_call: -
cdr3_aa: ASSFGEPDTQY

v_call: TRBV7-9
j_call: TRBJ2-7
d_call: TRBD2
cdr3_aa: ASSLIYPSGNGGY

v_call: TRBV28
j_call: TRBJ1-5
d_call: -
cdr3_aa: ASSKHAGRQPQH

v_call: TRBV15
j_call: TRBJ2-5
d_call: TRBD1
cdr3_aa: ATSRDRAQETQY

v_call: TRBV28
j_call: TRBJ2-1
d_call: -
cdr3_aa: ASTRGANEQF

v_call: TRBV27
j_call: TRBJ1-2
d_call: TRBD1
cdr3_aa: ASSQDRDLPYGYT

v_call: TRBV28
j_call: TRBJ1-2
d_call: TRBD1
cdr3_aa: ASSPGDRGNGYT

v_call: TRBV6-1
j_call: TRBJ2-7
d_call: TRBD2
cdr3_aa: AIRKRETYEQY

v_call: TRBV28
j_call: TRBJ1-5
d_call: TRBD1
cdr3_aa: ASSDRGGQPQH

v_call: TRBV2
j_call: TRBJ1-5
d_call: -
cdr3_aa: ASSEDSRQPQH

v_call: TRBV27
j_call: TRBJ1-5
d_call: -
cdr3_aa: ASRPSQGNQPQH

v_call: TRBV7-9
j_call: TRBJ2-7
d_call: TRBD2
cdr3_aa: ASSLDPGLDLGEQY

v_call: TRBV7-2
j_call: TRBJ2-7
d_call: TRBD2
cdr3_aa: ASSFRGSPPSYEQY

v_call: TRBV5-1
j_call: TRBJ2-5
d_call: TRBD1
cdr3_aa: ASSLRSGGQGTQY

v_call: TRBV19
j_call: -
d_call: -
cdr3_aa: ASSIDPQGPTYEQY

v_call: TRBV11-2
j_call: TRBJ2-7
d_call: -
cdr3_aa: ASSPKPGGAYEQY

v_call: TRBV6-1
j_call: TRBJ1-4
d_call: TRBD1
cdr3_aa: ASSARSGTVREKLF

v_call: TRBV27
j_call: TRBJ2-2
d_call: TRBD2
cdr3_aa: ASSLLAGAPNTGELF

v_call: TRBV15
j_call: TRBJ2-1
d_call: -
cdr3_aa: ATNKETAYNEQF

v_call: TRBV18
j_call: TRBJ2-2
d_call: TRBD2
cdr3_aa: ASSPPGLAGSDTGELF

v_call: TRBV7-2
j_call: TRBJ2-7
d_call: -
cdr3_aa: ASSLPARSYEQY

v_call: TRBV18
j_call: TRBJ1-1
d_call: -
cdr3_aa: ASSPPVKGSGNTEAF

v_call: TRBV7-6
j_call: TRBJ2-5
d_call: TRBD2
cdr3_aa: ASSEGLAGGVLQETQY

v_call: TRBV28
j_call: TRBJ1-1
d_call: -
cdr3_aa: ASTHSMNTEAF

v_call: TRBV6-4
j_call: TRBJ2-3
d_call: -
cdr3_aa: ASSDSPLAMSTDTQY

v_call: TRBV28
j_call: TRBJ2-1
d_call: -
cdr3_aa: ATRTTAHNEQF

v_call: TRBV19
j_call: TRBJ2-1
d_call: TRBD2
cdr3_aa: ASSINLETSMYNEQF

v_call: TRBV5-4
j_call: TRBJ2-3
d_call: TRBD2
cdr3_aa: ASSFQTSPDTQY

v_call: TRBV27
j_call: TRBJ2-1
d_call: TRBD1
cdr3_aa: ASSRTGGEEQF

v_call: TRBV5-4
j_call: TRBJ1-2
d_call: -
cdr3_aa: ASSLAGGGGRVVYGYT

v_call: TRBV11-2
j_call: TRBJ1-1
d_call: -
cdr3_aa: ASSLSGGAGDTEAF

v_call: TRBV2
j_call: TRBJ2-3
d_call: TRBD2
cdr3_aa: ASSGGGDTQY

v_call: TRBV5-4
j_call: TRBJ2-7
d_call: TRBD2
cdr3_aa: ASTMGGNTYEQY

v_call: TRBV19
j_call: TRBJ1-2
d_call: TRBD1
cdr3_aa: ASTRQGSFYGYT

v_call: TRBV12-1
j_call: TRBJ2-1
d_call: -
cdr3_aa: ASISISGRTDEQF

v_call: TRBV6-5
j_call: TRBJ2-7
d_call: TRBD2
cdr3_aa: ASSKAGNYEQY

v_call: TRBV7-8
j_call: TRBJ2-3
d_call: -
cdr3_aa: ASSPIRSRSTDTQY

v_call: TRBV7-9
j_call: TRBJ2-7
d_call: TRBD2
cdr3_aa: ASSLVGTSGSFEQY

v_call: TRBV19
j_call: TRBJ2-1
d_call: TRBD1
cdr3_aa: ASSPRGLYNEQF

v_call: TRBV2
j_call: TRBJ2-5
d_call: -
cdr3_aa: ASTKLAVQETQY